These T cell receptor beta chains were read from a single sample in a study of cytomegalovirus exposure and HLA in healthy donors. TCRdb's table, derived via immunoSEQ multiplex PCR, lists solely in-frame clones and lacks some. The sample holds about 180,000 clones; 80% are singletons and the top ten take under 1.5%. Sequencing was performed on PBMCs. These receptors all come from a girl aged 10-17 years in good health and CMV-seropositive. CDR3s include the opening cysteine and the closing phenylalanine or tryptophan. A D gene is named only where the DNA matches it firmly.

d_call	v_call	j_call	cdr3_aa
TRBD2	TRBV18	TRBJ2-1	CASSPPGLAGGLEQFF
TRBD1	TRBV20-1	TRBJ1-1	CSAPGGGEAFF
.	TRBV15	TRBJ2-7	CATSRDRGYEQYF
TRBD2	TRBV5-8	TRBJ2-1	CASRLPLAETYNEQFF
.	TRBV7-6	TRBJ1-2	CASSPRVGTANYGYTF
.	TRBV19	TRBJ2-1	CASSQRPPTINEQFF
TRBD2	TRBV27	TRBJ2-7	CASRPLAGGPSSYEQYF
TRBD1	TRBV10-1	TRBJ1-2	CASSRDRVGYTF
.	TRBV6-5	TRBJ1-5	CASKEGVSHQPQHF
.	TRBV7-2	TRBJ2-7	CASSLVAGPRTSYEQYF
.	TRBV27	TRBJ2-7	CASSSTGKEQYF
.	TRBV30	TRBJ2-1	CAWSVLGSEQFF
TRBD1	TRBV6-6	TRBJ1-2	CASSYSTGGGYGYTF
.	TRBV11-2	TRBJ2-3	CASSLGSGNTDTQYF
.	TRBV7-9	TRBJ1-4	CASSLLRTTGGEKLFF
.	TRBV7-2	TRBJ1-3	CASSPSGGNTIYF
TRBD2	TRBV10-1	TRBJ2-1	CASSDGTSGLLGNEQFF
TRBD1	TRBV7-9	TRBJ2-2	CASSRGQGESGELFF
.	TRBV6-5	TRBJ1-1	CASSQGRTEAFF
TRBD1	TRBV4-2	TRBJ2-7	CASSQLQGANDEQYF
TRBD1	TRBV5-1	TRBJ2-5	CASTPRQGRQETQYF
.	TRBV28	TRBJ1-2	CASSLMPVNYGYTF
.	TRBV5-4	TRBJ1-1	CASSLGTVSEAFF
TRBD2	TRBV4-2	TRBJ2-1	CASSGTSAPYNEQFF
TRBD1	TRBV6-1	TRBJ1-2	CASSEGDRARANYGYTF
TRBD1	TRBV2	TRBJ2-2	CACSGTGDRSGELFF
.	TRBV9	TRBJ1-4	CASSVGGAATNEKLFF
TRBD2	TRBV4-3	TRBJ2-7	CASSQDYDSGNYYEQYF
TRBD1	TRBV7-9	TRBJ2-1	CASGRQGVQSNEQFF
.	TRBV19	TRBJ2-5	CASSISGETQYF
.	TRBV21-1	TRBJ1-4	CASSLRDRDLTNEKLFF
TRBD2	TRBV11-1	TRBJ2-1	CASTAGRGDEQFF
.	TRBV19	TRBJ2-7	CASRVAGSYEQYF
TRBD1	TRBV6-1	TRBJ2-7	CASSELDRGPLQFRYEQYF
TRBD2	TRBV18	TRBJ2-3	CASSPLAGANTQYF
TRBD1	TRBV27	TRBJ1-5	CASSHRGDQPQHF
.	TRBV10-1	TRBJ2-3	CASSESQVEVRGTDTQYF
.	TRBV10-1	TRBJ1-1	CASSEGQNTEAFF
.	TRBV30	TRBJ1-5	CAWTGGLLQPQHF
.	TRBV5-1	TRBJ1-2	CASSFPEGAGSYTF
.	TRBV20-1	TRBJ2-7	CSRDSEYEQYF
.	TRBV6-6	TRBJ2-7	CASSSADSIYEQYF
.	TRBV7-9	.	CASSTTYEQYF
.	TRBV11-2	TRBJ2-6	CASSSPRGIGSGANVLTF
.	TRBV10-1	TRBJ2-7	CASSHYEQYF
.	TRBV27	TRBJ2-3	CASSFRSADTQYF
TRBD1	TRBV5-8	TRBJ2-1	CASSQGQGSYNEQFF
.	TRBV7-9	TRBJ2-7	CASSLARGEDSYEQYF
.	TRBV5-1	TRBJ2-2	CASSLEGTSGRRAGELFF
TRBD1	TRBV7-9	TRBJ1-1	CASSSDRGNTEAFF
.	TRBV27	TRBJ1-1	CASSYAAYAGSEAFF
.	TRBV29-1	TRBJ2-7	CSVGVLSYEQYF
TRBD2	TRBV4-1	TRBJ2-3	CASSQAKAGGPGDTQYF
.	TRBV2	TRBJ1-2	CANTERGGYGYTF
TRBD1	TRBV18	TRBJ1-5	CASSPGQGAQPQHF
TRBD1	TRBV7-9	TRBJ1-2	CASSYRGSFYGYTF
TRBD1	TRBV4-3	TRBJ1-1	CASSQERQGQKAFF